Reported below is one T cell receptor beta chain. The antigen remains undetermined. Between the trimmed V and J ends, which lost 3 bases and 5 bases, there was a span of 11 bases. The CDR3 sequence is 14 residues long. The V gene's germline CDR1 is MDHEN and CDR2 SYDVKM. Clones were sequenced by immunoSEQ multiplex PCR, and TCRdb holds only the in-frame ones, with some missing. The sample comprises some 130,000 clones, 75% to 90% of which are singletons, and under 3% rests with the top ten. These data originate in a study of T cell responses to AZD1222 COVID-19 vaccine. Study-wide results and limits: Nearly half of the spike-specific TCRs reportedly recognize variant regions that carry no mutations.

The sequence derives from an adult who received the AZD1222 COVID-19 vaccine. This specimen was peripheral blood, taken 28 days after the second AZD1222 dose. The chain employs TRBV28 and TRBJ1-5; no firm D call. Here the CDR3 reads CASSLGGRDQPQHF. In DNA, the CDR3 is TGTGCCAGCAGTTTGGGAGGGAGAGATCAGCCCCAGCATTTT.